The 25 T cell receptor beta chains reported below all come from one sample, sequenced in a study of blood T cell repertoires in COVID-19. Sequencing used immunoSEQ multiplex PCR; TCRdb keeps in-frame clones, though not all of them. The repertoire holds around 250,000 clones, with roughly 86% as singletons. The sample consisted of peripheral blood. Receptors were obtained from a woman in her sixties or seventies who had recovered from COVID-19.

The CDR3 DNA reads as TGTGCCAGTAGTTTCCTCGGGACAGCGCTGCAGTTCTTC. It specifies CASSFLGTALQFF. This chain links TRBV19 with TRBJ2-1; the match to TRBD1 covers 7 bases. The germline CDR1 and CDR2 sequences are LNHDA and SQIVND (reference sequence). V was pared by 5 bases and J by 12 bases, with 10 bases of the junction left unmatched. CDR3 length: 13 amino acids.

The chain links TRBV24-1 to TRBJ1-2, with a weak D call TRBD1 (6 bases). CDR3 length: 12 residues. The germline V and J ends were trimmed by 7 bases and 2 bases, with 7 bases remaining between them. Looked up from germline, CDR1 is KGHDR and CDR2 is SFDVKD. CDR3 bases: TGTGCCACCAGAGACAGGAACTATGGCTACACCTTC. It specifies CATRDRNYGYTF.

V gene TRBV4-3 combines with J gene TRBJ2-2, with a possible D match to TRBD2 (5 bases). V gave up 0 bases and J gave up 0 bases, with 8 bases separating them. The germline CDR1 and CDR2 sequences are LGHNA and YSLEER. This CDR3 has 16 residues. The CDR3 loop is CASSQEPSPNTGELFF. CDR3 DNA: TGCGCCAGCAGCCAAGAGCCTAGCCCGAACACCGGGGAGCTGTTTTTT.

The sample holds one count of this clone. This chain links TRBV25-1 with TRBJ1-1; D perhaps matches TRBD1 (6 bases). Germline V gene data show CDR1 as MGHDK and CDR2 as SYGVNS. This CDR3 contains 17 residues. Trimming shortened V by 1 base and J by 1 base, and 16 bases separated the two germline ends. Here the CDR3 DNA reads TGTGCCAGCAGTGAATTCAAAGGTGGGGGGGCGAACACTGAAGCTTTCTTT. It codes for CASSEFKGGGANTEAFF.

The chain uses TRBV6-6 and TRBJ2-3; D uncertain. The germline V and J ends were trimmed by 5 bases and 2 bases, with 11 bases remaining between them. Germline lookup yields CDR1 MNHNY and CDR2 SVGAGI (reference sequence). This CDR3 has 14 residues. The CDR3 reads CASSPRVVTDTQYF. In DNA, the CDR3 is TGTGCCAGCAGTCCACGAGTAGTCACAGATACGCAGTATTTT.

The gene calls are TRBV27 and TRBJ1-2, with 7 bases that match TRBD1. The CDR3 is 14 amino acids. Germline trimming cut 5 bases from V and 8 bases from J; bases unmatched to any gene: 11. The germline V gene encodes CDR1 MNHEY and CDR2 SMNVEV (reference sequence). The CDR3 protein is CASSLRQGTKGYTF. The DNA of the CDR3 is TGTGCCAGCAGTCTCCGACAGGGAACGAAGGGCTACACCTTC.

The V and J genes are TRBV5-1 and TRBJ2-7; D is possibly TRBD2 (7 bases). From germline, CDR1 is SGHRS and CDR2 YFSETQ. V was cut by 4 bases and J by 2 bases, with 10 bases left in between. The CDR3 sequence is 13 residues long. The CDR3 reads CASSRGGAYEQYF. CDR3 sequence (DNA): TGCGCCAGCAGCAGAGGGGGGGCCTACGAGCAGTACTTC.

This chain joins TRBV10-3 and TRBJ2-7; TRBD1 might be the D (6 bases). Germline assignment: CDR1 ENHRY and CDR2 SYGVKD. V lost 3 bases and J lost 9, with 18 bases in between. The length of the CDR3 is 14 residues. The CDR3 DNA reads TGTGCCATCAGTGAAGGCCCTAGGGGGTACTGGCAGTACTTC. It encodes CAISEGPRGYWQYF.

V is TRBV27 and J is TRBJ2-1, with D maybe TRBD2 (7 bases). The CDR3 has 15 amino acids. The V end was cut by 6 bases, the J end by 10 bases, with 22 bases between. Germline CDR1 is MNHEY and CDR2 is SMNVEV (reference sequence). CDR3 amino acids: CASSGFSRGGNEQFF. The CDR3 DNA reads TGTGCCAGCAGCGGTTTTTCGAGGGGGGGCAACGAGCAGTTCTTC.

V is TRBV28 and J is TRBJ1-1; 7 bases match TRBD1. V trimming: 8 bases; J trimming: 4 bases; junction bases outside the gene matches: 10. CDR1 and CDR2 from the germline V gene are MDHEN and SYDVKM. The CDR3 runs 14 residues. In nucleotides, the CDR3 is TGTGCCAGCTTTGGTGGGCAGGGGGGCACTGAAGCTTTCTTT. Translated, it gives CASFGGQGGTEAFF.

In regard to this clone: This may come from a read error, since a much larger clone is one base off. This CDR3 is also generated by other DNA sequences in the sample. The CDR3 reads CASSDRATGELFF. In DNA, the CDR3 is TGTGCCAGCAGTGACAGGGCGACTGGGGAGCTGTTTTTT. The chain employs TRBV6-1 and TRBJ2-2; the D gene is possibly TRBD1 (5 bases). Germline V gene data show CDR1 as MNHNS and CDR2 as SASEGT. Trimming removed 3 bases from V and 8 bases from J, with 10 bases in between. This CDR3 spans 13 amino acids.

The rearrangement joins TRBV3-1 (or the pseudogene TRBV3-2) to TRBJ2-2, with TRBD1 identical over 9 bases. CDR1 and CDR2 (germline): LGHDT, YNNKEL (reference sequence). The CDR3 covers 17 residues. The V gene end was trimmed by 4 bases and the J gene end by 1 base; junction bases not matched to a gene: 7. The CDR3 nucleotides read TGTGCCAGCAGCCTCTTTGCGGGACAGGGGAACACCGGGGAGCTGTTTTTT. Translated: CASSLFAGQGNTGELFF.

This clone was recorded once. This chain uses TRBV19 with TRBJ2-5; D might be TRBD2 (6 bases). The CDR3 extends over 16 amino acids. V was cut by 5 bases and J by 5 bases, with 21 bases left in between. In germline, CDR1 is LNHDA, CDR2 SQIVND (reference sequence). The CDR3 DNA is TGTGCCAGTAGTTGGAGACCGGGACTGCCGGGGGAGACCCAGTACTTC. It is translated as CASSWRPGLPGETQYF.

The chain has TRBV5-1 and TRBJ2-7; weak D call: TRBD1 (6 bases). V was cut by 4 bases and J by 3 bases, with 14 bases left in between. Germline V gives CDR1 SGHRS, CDR2 YFSETQ. This CDR3 has 14 residues. The CDR3 bases are TGCGCCAGCAGCAAATCGGGACAAAGCTACGAGCAGTACTTC. Translated, it gives CASSKSGQSYEQYF.

The rearrangement uses TRBV21-1 and TRBJ2-7; TRBD1 is the table's D call and was not checked against the DNA. TRBV21-1 represents a pseudogene. This CDR3 is 16 amino acids long. CDR3 in DNA: TGTGCCAGCCCATCAAAGATCAGGGGCCTAGATGGCGAGCAGTACTTC. Translated, it gives CASPSKIRGLDGEQYF.

This clone has just one count. The CDR3 DNA reads TGTGCCAGCGGAAAGGGCCTAGGGGGCGAGACCCAGTACTTC. It translates to CASGKGLGGETQYF. The V call is TRBV7-2, the J call TRBJ2-5; TRBD1 matches 7 bases. This CDR3 comprises 14 residues. V dropped 8 bases and J dropped 5; count of bases not matched to a gene: 11. CDR1 SGHTA and CDR2 FQGNSA come from the germline V gene.

The genes are TRBV5-4 and TRBJ2-1, with 14 bases matching TRBD2. Trimming removed 5 bases from V and 9 bases from J; junction bases left unmatched: 4. CDR1 is SGHNT, CDR2 YYREEE, per germline (reference sequence). The CDR3 runs to 14 residues. CDR3 region: CASSLGTSGGEQFF. The CDR3 coding sequence is TGTGCCAGCAGTCTTGGGACTAGCGGGGGTGAGCAGTTCTTC.

The chain has TRBV23-1 and TRBJ1-5, with no clear D. TRBV23-1 is recorded as an ORF, its role being uncertain. CDR3 length equals 17 residues. V was pared by 8 bases and J by 0 bases, with 20 bases between. The CDR3 DNA follows: TGCGCCAGCCGCACTAAAAGGAGGAAAAATAGCAATCAGCCCCAGCATTTT. Translation: CASRTKRRKNSNQPQHF.

The chain is built from TRBV6-5 and TRBJ2-7; no definite D call. V was trimmed by 0 bases and J by 3 bases, leaving 15 bases between them. The germline gives CDR1 MNHEY, CDR2 SVGAGI. This CDR3 is 16 amino acids long. The CDR3 region has the DNA TGTGCCAGCAGTTACTCCCGTACAGCTCCTAACTACGAGCAGTACTTC. Its translation: CASSYSRTAPNYEQYF.

Here the CDR3 DNA reads TGTGCCAGCAGTACGTGGACAGGCCCGAACAATGAGCAGTTCTTC. It encodes CASSTWTGPNNEQFF. The gene calls are TRBV27 and TRBJ2-1, with TRBD1 matching over 7 bases. Losses at the gene ends were 5 bases for V and 5 bases for J; bases not matched to a gene: 9. CDR1 is MNHEY and CDR2 is SMNVEV in the germline V gene (reference sequence). This CDR3 spans 15 amino acids.

V and J are TRBV11-2 and TRBJ2-7, with TRBD1 matching 8 bases. This CDR3 region has 14 residues. V dropped 4 bases and J dropped 4; count of bases not matched to a gene: 6. Per germline, CDR1 SGHAT and CDR2 FQNNGV. CDR3 DNA: TGTGCCAGCAGCTCATTTACAGGGGGGTACGAGCAGTACTTC. It codes for CASSSFTGGYEQYF. Variable domain in full (rest from reference TRBV11-2 and TRBJ2-7): EAGVAQSPRYKIIEKRQSVAFWCNPISGHATLYWYQQILGQGPKLLIQFQNNGVVDDSQLPKDRFSAERLKGVDSTLKIQPAKLEDSAVYLCASSSFTGGYEQYFGPGTRLTVT.

This clone appeared a single time. V and J are TRBV3-1 (or the pseudogene TRBV3-2) and TRBJ2-1, with a possible D match to TRBD1 (7 bases). CDR1 and CDR2 (germline): LGHDT, YNNKEL (reference sequence). This CDR3 contains 15 residues. V lost 4 bases, J lost 6 bases, and 16 bases lay in between. CDR3 loop: CASSRRDSGVNEQFF. CDR3 in DNA: TGTGCCAGCAGCCGGCGGGACAGTGGCGTCAATGAGCAGTTCTTC.

The V call is TRBV12-5, the J call TRBJ2-5; TRBD2 matches 8 bases. The CDR3 contains 15 residues. The V segment lost 7 bases and the J segment 4 bases; nucleotides outside the gene matches: 11. The germline V gene has CDR1 LGHNT and CDR2 FRNRAP. CDR3 DNA: TGTGCTAGTGCTAGAGCCGGCGGGGGGCCAGAGACCCAGTACTTC. Amino acids: CASARAGGGPETQYF.

This clone was found once. The rearrangement joins TRBV7-9 to TRBJ2-7; TRBD2 is a possible D gene (7 bases). The length of the CDR3 is 13 residues. The germline V and J ends were trimmed by 5 bases and 6 bases, with 14 bases remaining between them. Germline CDR1 reads SEHNR; CDR2 reads FQNEAQ (reference sequence). Here the CDR3 DNA reads TGTGCCAGCAGCCCAGGGGAGGGGCTCGAGCAGTACTTC. Translating it yields CASSPGEGLEQYF.

The chain combines TRBV11-3 with TRBJ2-2; no clear D. This CDR3 comprises 13 residues. CDR1 and CDR2 from the germline V gene are SGHNT and YENEEA. V lost 1 base and J 5 bases, leaving 5 bases between the germline ends. CDR3 nucleotides: TGTGCCAGCAGCTTAGGCAGGACCGGGGAGCTGTTTTTT. Amino acids: CASSLGRTGELFF.